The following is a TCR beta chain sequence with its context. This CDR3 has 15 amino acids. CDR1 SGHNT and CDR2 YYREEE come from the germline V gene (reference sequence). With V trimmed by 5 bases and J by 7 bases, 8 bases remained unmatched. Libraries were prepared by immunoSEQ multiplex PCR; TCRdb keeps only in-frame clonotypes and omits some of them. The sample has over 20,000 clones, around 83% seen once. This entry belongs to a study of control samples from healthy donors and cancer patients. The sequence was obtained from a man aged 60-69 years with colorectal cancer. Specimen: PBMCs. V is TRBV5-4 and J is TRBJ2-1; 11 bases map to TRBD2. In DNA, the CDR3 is TGTGCCAGCAGTCTTGGGTCTAGCGGGGGGAATGAGCAGTTCTTC. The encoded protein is CASSLGSSGGNEQFF. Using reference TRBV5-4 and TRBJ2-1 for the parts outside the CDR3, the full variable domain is ETGVTQSPTHLIKTRGQQVTLRCSSQSGHNTVSWYQQALGQGPQFIFQYYREEENGRGNFPPRFSGLQFPNYSSELNVNALELDDSALYLCASSLGSSGGNEQFFGPGTRLTVL.